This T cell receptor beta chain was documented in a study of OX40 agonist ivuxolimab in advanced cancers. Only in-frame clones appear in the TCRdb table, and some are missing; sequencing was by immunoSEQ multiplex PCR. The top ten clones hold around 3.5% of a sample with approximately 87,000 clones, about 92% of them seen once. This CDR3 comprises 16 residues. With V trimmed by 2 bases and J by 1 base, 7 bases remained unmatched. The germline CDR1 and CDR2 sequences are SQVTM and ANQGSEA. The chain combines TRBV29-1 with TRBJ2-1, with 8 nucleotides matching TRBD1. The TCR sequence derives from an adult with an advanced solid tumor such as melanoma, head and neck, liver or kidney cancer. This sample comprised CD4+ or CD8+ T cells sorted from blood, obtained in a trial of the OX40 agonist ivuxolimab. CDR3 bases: TGCAGCGTTGAATCCTCAGGGGGCGTTTCCTACAATGAGCAGTTCTTC. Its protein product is CSVESSGGVSYNEQFF.